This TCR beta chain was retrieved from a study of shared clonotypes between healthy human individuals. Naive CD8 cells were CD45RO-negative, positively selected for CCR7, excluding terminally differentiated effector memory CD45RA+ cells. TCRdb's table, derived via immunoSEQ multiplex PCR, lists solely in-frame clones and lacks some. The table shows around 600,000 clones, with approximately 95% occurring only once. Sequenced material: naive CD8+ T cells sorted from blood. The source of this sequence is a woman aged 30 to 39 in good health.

CDR3 nucleotide sequence: TGTGCCAGCAGCTTAGATCAAGGACAGGGGCGAGGCTACGAGCAGTACTTC. It translates to CASSLDQGQGRGYEQYF. The genes are TRBV11-2 and TRBJ2-7; the match to TRBD1 covers 9 bases. The V gene's germline CDR1 is SGHAT and CDR2 FQNNGV. With V trimmed by 0 bases and J by 3 bases, 9 bases remained unmatched. The CDR3 extends over 17 amino acids.